These 15 T cell receptor beta chains share one sample of origin, sequenced in a study of response to subunit inactivated influenza vaccine. One entry per CDR3 protein, called by TCRdb with MiXCR from the RT-PCR reads. The sample consists of about 830,000 distinct CDR3 sequences, under 20% of them appearing once. The sequenced sample was PBMCs from blood, obtained 5 days after vaccination. Receptors were obtained from a middle-aged man who received an inactivated influenza vaccine.

This clonotype was seen a handful of times. This chain connects TRBV7-8 to TRBJ2-7; tentatively, D is TRBD1 or TRBD2 (6 bases each). The CDR3 is made up of 13 amino acids. V lost 8 bases and J 5 bases, leaving 16 bases between the germline ends. The germline V gene has CDR1 SGHVS and CDR2 FQNEAQ. The CDR3 here is CASSRGLGDEQYF. DNA of the CDR3: TGTGCCAGCTCCCGGGGGCTCGGAGACGAGCAGTACTTC.

The V and J genes are TRBV18 and TRBJ2-1; D is possibly TRBD1 (6 bases). The CDR3 has 14 residues. CDR1 and CDR2 from the germline V gene are KGHSH and LQKENI. The V gene lost 6 bases and the J gene lost 8 bases, with 17 bases spanning the gap. In nucleotides, the CDR3 is TGTGCCAGCTCGAGAACACAGGGTTTCGATGAGCAGTTCTTC. Encoded protein: CASSRTQGFDEQFF.

The table lists this clonotype with a few counts. The J gene is TRBJ2-5, the V gene TRBV28, with D possibly being TRBD1 (6 bases). The CDR3 contains 14 residues. Per germline, CDR1 MDHEN and CDR2 SYDVKM. V lost 2 bases to trimming and J lost 4 bases, with 11 bases between them. This chain's CDR3 is CASSLGTLPETQYF. The CDR3, as DNA: TGTGCCAGCAGTTTAGGGACACTCCCAGAGACCCAGTACTTC.

In this sample, this clonotype turned up a few times. This chain links TRBV12-3 or TRBV12-4 with TRBJ2-1, with D uncertain. Trimming stripped 1 base from V and 9 bases from J, with 13 bases between. The CDR3 loop spans 14 amino acids. CDR3 sequence: CASSLDPLSSEQFF. The DNA for the CDR3 is TGTGCCAGCAGTTTAGATCCACTCTCCAGTGAGCAGTTCTTC.

This clonotype has only a few counts. The chain couples TRBV18 to TRBJ2-1; D is unresolved. Trimming took off 1 base at V and 7 bases at J, with 11 bases between the two ends. The CDR3 runs to 14 residues. Looked up from germline, CDR1 is KGHSH and CDR2 is LQKENI. DNA for the CDR3: TGTGCCAGCTCACCACGGGATAGGGCAAATGAGCAGTTCTTC. Residues: CASSPRDRANEQFF.

The chain links TRBV20-1 to TRBJ2-1, with D possibly being TRBD1 or TRBD2 (5 bases each). Per the germline V gene, CDR1 is DFQATT and CDR2 is SNEGSKA (reference sequence). The CDR3 consists of 16 residues. Trimming cost V 5 bases and J 3 bases, with 20 bases left between them. The CDR3 spells CSAPQFKGRVYNEQFF. CDR3 bases: TGCAGTGCTCCACAATTCAAGGGGCGGGTCTACAATGAGCAGTTCTTC.

In its sample, this clonotype was seen a few times. This chain joins TRBV20-1 and TRBJ2-3; D might be TRBD2 (6 bases). The germline V gene has CDR1 DFQATT and CDR2 SNEGSKA (reference sequence). The CDR3 has 14 residues. Between the trimmed V and J ends, which lost 6 bases and 8 bases, there was a span of 21 bases. The CDR3 nucleotides read TGCAGTGCCCGACCGGGACTCTCTCTGCCTACGCAGTATTTT. Encoded protein: CSARPGLSLPTQYF.

This clonotype was picked up many times. The rearrangement uses TRBV20-1 and TRBJ2-7, with D possibly called TRBD1 or TRBD2 (6 bases each). The germline V and J ends were trimmed by 3 bases and 6 bases, with 18 bases remaining between them. Germline CDR1 is DFQATT and CDR2 is SNEGSKA (reference sequence). CDR3 length equals 14 residues. CDR3: CSARKRQEGSEQYF. In DNA form, the CDR3 reads TGCAGTGCTAGGAAACGACAGGAGGGCTCCGAGCAGTACTTC.

The chain is built from TRBV5-1 and TRBJ1-2; TRBD1 matches 10 bases. The ends lost 4 bases at V and 6 bases at J; junction bases unmatched: 9. The CDR3 has 15 amino acids. Germline CDR1 SGHRS, CDR2 YFSETQ. The CDR3 sequence is CASSPTGTGADGYTF. Here the CDR3 DNA reads TGCGCCAGCAGCCCAACCGGGACAGGGGCGGATGGCTACACCTTC.

This clonotype was seen ten or more times. This sequence joins TRBV12-3 or TRBV12-4 and TRBJ2-2; 7 bases agree with TRBD2. After removal of 5 bases from V and 4 bases from J, the junction contained 4 bases not matched to a gene. The CDR3 extends over 14 amino acids. CDR3 nucleotides: TGTGCCAGCAGTGCCAGCGGGACCACCGGGGAGCTGTTTTTT. The encoded protein is CASSASGTTGELFF.

This clonotype has more than one count but fewer than ten. The chain is built from TRBV5-1 and TRBJ2-5; 8 nucleotides match TRBD1. V gave up 0 bases and J gave up 3 bases; unmatched junction bases: 7. CDR1 SGHRS and CDR2 YFSETQ come from the germline V gene. The CDR3 loop spans 16 amino acids. CDR3 in amino acids: CASSLGTGRNEETQYF. The DNA for the CDR3 is TGCGCCAGCAGCTTGGGGACAGGGAGAAATGAAGAGACCCAGTACTTC. Full variable domain (remainder filled in from reference TRBV5-1 and TRBJ2-5): KAGVTQTPRYLIKTRGQQVTLSCSPISGHRSVSWYQQTPGQGLQFLFEYFSETQRNKGNFPGRFSGRQFSNSRSEMNVSTLELGDSALYLCASSLGTGRNEETQYFGPGTRLLVL.

The table lists this clonotype with many counts. This chain links TRBV29-1 with TRBJ2-5; D tentatively fits TRBD1 or TRBD2 (5 bases each). The CDR3 has 12 amino acids. V shed 2 bases and J shed 5 bases, with 9 bases lying between them. The germline CDR1 and CDR2 sequences are SQVTM and ANQGSEA. The CDR3 spells CSVEQGGETQYF. The DNA for the CDR3 is TGCAGCGTTGAACAGGGCGGGGAGACCCAGTACTTC.

This clonotype was counted a few times. The chain combines TRBV5-1 with TRBJ2-1; 7 bases align to TRBD1. J gave up 3 bases and V 4 bases, and 7 bases lay outside the gene matches. CDR1 is SGHRS, CDR2 YFSETQ, per germline. The length of the CDR3 is 15 residues. CDR3 nucleotides: TGCGCCAGCAGCCTTGGGGACAGCCTCTACAATGAGCAGTTCTTC. Translation: CASSLGDSLYNEQFF.

The chain has TRBV29-1 and TRBJ2-3; maybe TRBD1 (6 bases). The germline gives CDR1 SQVTM, CDR2 ANQGSEA. This CDR3 spans 10 amino acids. Trimming stripped 7 bases from V and 13 bases from J, with 15 bases between. The CDR3 nucleotides are TGCAGCGCCGGACAGCCAGTGGAGTATTTT. It specifies CSAGQPVEYF.

This chain connects TRBV9 to TRBJ2-3; D may be TRBD1 (6 bases). In germline, CDR1 is SGDLS, CDR2 YYNGEE. The CDR3 has 16 residues. V lost 1 base, J lost 1 base, and 13 bases lay in between. In nucleotides, the CDR3 is TGTGCCAGCAGCGTACATGGGGGCGCCGGCACAGATACGCAGTATTTT. Its translation: CASSVHGGAGTDTQYF.